This is a list of T cell receptor beta chains from one sample in a study of CD4+ T cells in melanoma. Profiled with immunoSEQ multiplex PCR; TCRdb holds only in-frame clones, not every one. The sample has about 110,000 clones; 92% are singletons. Sequencing input: peripheral blood. The receptors here all came from a human donor with melanoma. The CDR3 runs from the conserved cysteine through the conserved F or W. A D gene is named only where the DNA matches it firmly. Only some rows state a clone size, as once, few, many or a class for expanded clones.

v_call: TRBV2
d_call: TRBD1
clone_size: NA
j_call: TRBJ2-7
cdr3_aa: CASGLQGIYEQYF
cdr3_nt: TGTGCCAGCGGCTTACAGGGGATCTACGAGCAGTACTTC

v_call: TRBV7-2
d_call: NA
clone_size: NA
j_call: TRBJ2-1
cdr3_aa: CASSLRRVRDNEQFF
cdr3_nt: TGTGCCAGCAGCTTACGAAGGGTGAGGGACAATGAGCAGTTCTTC

v_call: TRBV7-2
d_call: NA
clone_size: once
j_call: TRBJ2-7
cdr3_aa: CASSLVALAAEQYF
cdr3_nt: TGTGCCAGCAGCTTAGTCGCGCTGGCAGCCGAGCAGTACTTC

v_call: TRBV7-7
d_call: TRBD2
clone_size: NA
j_call: TRBJ2-5
cdr3_aa: CASSSTSGGRGETQYF
cdr3_nt: TGTGCCAGCAGCTCGACTAGCGGGGGGAGGGGAGAGACCCAGTACTTC

v_call: TRBV2
d_call: NA
clone_size: NA
j_call: TRBJ1-1
cdr3_aa: CASNNMDTEAFF
cdr3_nt: TGTGCCAGCAACAACATGGACACTGAAGCTTTCTTT

v_call: TRBV10-3
d_call: TRBD1
clone_size: NA
j_call: TRBJ2-7
cdr3_aa: CAISGGDRGPIEQYF
cdr3_nt: TGTGCCATCAGTGGTGGGGACAGGGGCCCTATTGAGCAGTACTTC

v_call: TRBV28
d_call: TRBD1
clone_size: NA
j_call: TRBJ1-1
cdr3_aa: CASYSGQGPEAFF
cdr3_nt: TGTGCCAGCTACTCGGGACAGGGGCCTGAAGCTTTCTTT

v_call: TRBV6-5
d_call: TRBD2
clone_size: NA
j_call: TRBJ2-5
cdr3_aa: CASSLSGRQETQYF
cdr3_nt: TGTGCCAGCAGCCTCAGCGGGAGACAAGAGACCCAGTACTTC

v_call: TRBV18
d_call: TRBD1
clone_size: NA
j_call: TRBJ1-1
cdr3_aa: CASSPPTGGLLGTEAFF
cdr3_nt: TGTGCCAGCTCACCACCGACAGGGGGCTTGCTAGGCACTGAAGCTTTCTTT

v_call: TRBV30
d_call: TRBD2
clone_size: NA
j_call: TRBJ2-2
cdr3_aa: CAWRGGRLAGTPNTGELFF
cdr3_nt: TGTGCCTGGAGGGGAGGCCGACTAGCGGGGACTCCGAACACCGGGGAGCTGTTTTTT

v_call: TRBV5-1
d_call: TRBD2
clone_size: NA
j_call: TRBJ2-7
cdr3_aa: CASSLTSGNRYEQYF
cdr3_nt: TGCGCCAGCAGCCTGACTAGCGGTAACCGCTACGAGCAGTACTTC

v_call: TRBV7-3
d_call: NA
clone_size: NA
j_call: TRBJ2-1
cdr3_aa: CASSLREDEQFF
cdr3_nt: TGTGCCAGCAGCTTAAGGGAGGATGAGCAGTTCTTC

v_call: TRBV2
d_call: NA
clone_size: NA
j_call: TRBJ1-4
cdr3_aa: CASSVNTGREKLFF
cdr3_nt: TGTGCCAGCAGTGTCAACACCGGGAGGGAAAAACTGTTTTTT

v_call: TRBV10-3
d_call: TRBD1
clone_size: NA
j_call: TRBJ1-1
cdr3_aa: CAIGQGAFTEAFF
cdr3_nt: TGTGCCATCGGACAGGGGGCGTTCACTGAAGCTTTCTTT

v_call: TRBV5-6
d_call: NA
clone_size: NA
j_call: TRBJ1-5
cdr3_aa: CASSLLRLNQPQHF
cdr3_nt: TGTGCCAGCAGCCTTCTTCGCCTCAATCAGCCCCAGCATTTT

v_call: TRBV6-5
d_call: TRBD2
clone_size: NA
j_call: TRBJ2-5
cdr3_aa: CASSLTSGGPQETQYF
cdr3_nt: TGTGCCAGCAGTTTGACTAGCGGGGGGCCCCAAGAGACCCAGTACTTC

v_call: TRBV7-9
d_call: TRBD2
clone_size: NA
j_call: TRBJ2-2
cdr3_aa: CASTLAGVTGELFF
cdr3_nt: TGTGCCAGTACCCTAGCGGGAGTTACCGGGGAGCTGTTTTTT

v_call: TRBV10-2
d_call: NA
clone_size: NA
j_call: TRBJ1-1
cdr3_aa: CASSMTGEAFF
cdr3_nt: TGCGCCAGCAGTATGACAGGTGAAGCTTTCTTT

v_call: TRBV5-1
d_call: NA
clone_size: NA
j_call: TRBJ2-3
cdr3_aa: CASSLGDTTDTQYF
cdr3_nt: TGCGCCAGCAGCTTGGGTGACACCACAGATACGCAGTATTTT

v_call: TRBV18
d_call: NA
clone_size: NA
j_call: TRBJ2-3
cdr3_aa: CASSPILGYTDTQYF
cdr3_nt: TGTGCCAGCTCACCAATTTTAGGCTACACAGATACGCAGTATTTT

v_call: TRBV7-3
d_call: TRBD2
clone_size: NA
j_call: TRBJ2-5
cdr3_aa: CASSLTGTSGRGDQETQYF
cdr3_nt: TGTGCCAGCAGCTTAACGGGCACTAGCGGGAGGGGGGATCAAGAGACCCAGTACTTC

v_call: TRBV19
d_call: TRBD1
clone_size: NA
j_call: TRBJ1-2
cdr3_aa: CASSIGGQGAGGYTF
cdr3_nt: TGTGCCAGTAGTATTGGGGGACAGGGGGCTGGTGGCTACACCTTC

v_call: TRBV13
d_call: TRBD2
clone_size: NA
j_call: TRBJ2-7
cdr3_aa: CASRKRGAAYEQYF
cdr3_nt: TGTGCCAGCAGAAAGCGGGGGGCCGCCTACGAGCAGTACTTC